Shown below are 17 T cell receptor beta chains from a single sample sequenced in a study of blood T cell repertoires in COVID-19. Assay: immunoSEQ multiplex PCR; the TCRdb copy retains only in-frame clones and omits some. Of 13,000 or so clones listed, over 80% are singletons. Specimen: peripheral blood. The receptors come from a man aged 35 to 55 with active or convalescent COVID-19.

This chain connects TRBV4-1 to TRBJ2-6, with D hard to call. V was cut by 4 bases and J by 0 bases, with 7 bases left in between. The CDR3 runs to 15 residues. Germline V CDR1 and CDR2: MGHRA, YSYEKL. CDR3 amino acids: CASSLLHSGANVLTF. The CDR3 nucleotides read TGCGCCAGCAGCCTACTTCACTCTGGGGCCAACGTCCTGACTTTC.

The chain carries TRBV11-2 and TRBJ2-5; 10 bases align to TRBD2. The CDR3 totals 16 residues. J gave up 4 bases and V 4 bases, and 9 bases lay outside the gene matches. Germline CDR1 is SGHAT and CDR2 is FQNNGV. CDR3 nucleotides: TGTGCCAGCAGCTCCGCTTCTAGCGGGGGCTCAGAGACCCAGTACTTC. Translation gives CASSSASSGGSETQYF.

This clone occurred a few times. The V gene is TRBV7-6, the J gene TRBJ2-7, with 12 bases matching TRBD1. The CDR3 contains 15 residues. Per germline, CDR1 SGHVS and CDR2 FNYEAQ. The trim removed 3 bases at V and 6 bases at J, leaving 6 bases unmatched. The CDR3 region has the DNA TGTGCCAGCAGCTTCCTTGGGACAGGGGGCGTCGAGCAGTACTTC. Residues: CASSFLGTGGVEQYF. Full variable domain (rest looked up from reference TRBV7-6 and TRBJ2-7): GAGVSQSPRYKVTKRGQDVALRCDPISGHVSLYWYRQALGQGPEFLTYFNYEAQQDKSGLPNDRFSAERPEGSISTLTIQRTEQRDSAMYRCASSFLGTGGVEQYFGPGTRLTVT.

The chain carries TRBV6-4 and TRBJ1-5, with no clear D. The CDR3 is 10 amino acids. Deletions cut 10 bases from V and 7 bases from J, with 8 bases between. From germline, CDR1 is MRHNA and CDR2 SNTAGT. CDR3 bases: TGTGCCACCAACATGCAGCCCCAGCATTTT. Translating gives CATNMQPQHF.

The chain uses TRBV28 and TRBJ1-2; tentatively, D is TRBD1 (6 bases). The CDR3 is 16 residues long. Germline V CDR1 and CDR2: MDHEN, SYDVKM. V gave up 7 bases and J gave up 8 bases, with 26 bases separating them. The CDR3 spells CASNRGGAAADLGYTF. CDR3 DNA sequence: TGTGCCAGCAACCGGGGGGGGGCGGCTGCTGATTTGGGCTACACCTTC.

The genes are TRBV3-1 (or the pseudogene TRBV3-2) and TRBJ2-5; D may be TRBD2 (5 bases). The V end was cut by 0 bases, the J end by 2 bases, with 7 bases between. Germline V gene data show CDR1 as LGHDT and CDR2 as YNNKEL (reference sequence). The CDR3 contains 14 residues. The CDR3 loop is CASSQDGEQETQYF. CDR3 sequence (DNA): TGTGCCAGCAGCCAAGACGGGGAGCAAGAGACCCAGTACTTC.

This chain connects TRBV2 to TRBJ1-2, with 7 bases lining up with TRBD1. The length of the CDR3 is 15 residues. Germline loops: CDR1 SNHLY, CDR2 FYNNEI. Trimming cost V 4 bases and J 3 bases; bases outside gene matches: 8. In DNA, the CDR3 is TGTGCCAGCAGTGGACAGGGTTCTAGGGACTATGGCTACACCTTC. Translating gives CASSGQGSRDYGYTF.

The gene calls are TRBV19 and TRBJ2-2; a weak D match, TRBD1 (6 bases). The ends were cut back, 6 bases at V and 7 bases at J, with 9 bases in the middle. The germline CDR1 and CDR2 sequences are LNHDA and SQIVND (reference sequence). The CDR3 length is 12 residues. Written as DNA, the CDR3 is TGTGCCAGTAGACAGGGTATCGGGGAGCTGTTTTTT. Translating it yields CASRQGIGELFF.

The chain carries TRBV3-1 (or the pseudogene TRBV3-2) and TRBJ1-2; TRBD1 agrees at 8 bases. Germline V gives CDR1 LGHDT, CDR2 YNNKEL (reference sequence). This CDR3 has 14 amino acids. Trimming cost V 6 bases and J 4 bases; bases outside gene matches: 7. CDR3 residues: CASSRGQGGYGYTF. The CDR3 coding sequence is TGTGCCAGCAGTCGTGGACAGGGTGGCTATGGCTACACCTTC.

This clone was detected once. The gene calls are TRBV9 and TRBJ2-5, with D perhaps TRBD2 (6 bases). Germline-derived CDR1 and CDR2 are SGDLS and YYNGEE. The CDR3 totals 14 residues. Deletions cut 0 bases from V and 3 bases from J, with 9 bases between. The DNA of the CDR3 is TGTGCCAGCAGCGTAGATGGGGGGAAAGAGACCCAGTACTTC. It codes for CASSVDGGKETQYF.

The V and J genes are TRBV18 and TRBJ2-6; TRBD2 might be the D (5 bases). V lost 3 bases and J 2 bases, leaving 8 bases between the germline ends. The germline gives CDR1 KGHSH, CDR2 LQKENI. The CDR3 has 15 residues. This CDR3 reads CASSPSGAGANVLTF. The CDR3 DNA is TGTGCCAGCTCACCCTCCGGGGCTGGGGCCAACGTCCTGACTTTC.

J is TRBJ1-2 and V is TRBV5-3; TRBD1 is a possible D gene (5 bases). TRBV5-3 is flagged as an ORF with uncertain function. The CDR3 contains 16 residues. V was trimmed by 0 bases and J by 3 bases, leaving 15 bases between them. CDR3 in DNA: TGTGCCAGAAGCTTGGCCGCAGGGTCTTACGACTATGGCTACACCTTC. This codes for CARSLAAGSYDYGYTF.

The chain carries TRBV4-2 and TRBJ2-2, with 11 bases identical to TRBD2. Germline V gives CDR1 LGHNA, CDR2 YNFKEQ. V was clipped by 1 base and J by 3 bases; unmatched bases: 7. This CDR3 has 18 amino acids. CDR3 bases: TGTGCCAGCAGCCAAGTTGCTAGCGGGGGGTTTGACACCGGGGAGCTGTTTTTT. It specifies CASSQVASGGFDTGELFF.

This chain joins TRBV7-9 and TRBJ2-1; D is perhaps TRBD2 (5 bases). The CDR3 is made up of 15 amino acids. Trimming removed 5 bases from V and 1 base from J, with 12 bases in between. Germline-derived CDR1 and CDR2 are SEHNR and FQNEAQ (reference sequence). DNA of the CDR3: TGTGCCAGCAGCCCCCTAGCCGAGTCCTACAATGAGCAGTTCTTC. As protein: CASSPLAESYNEQFF.

This clone was detected only a few times. The rearrangement uses TRBV25-1 and TRBJ1-3; no clear D gene. Germline loops: CDR1 MGHDK, CDR2 SYGVNS. The CDR3 totals 15 residues. V was cut by 4 bases and J by 1 base, with 11 bases left in between. As DNA, the CDR3 is TGTGCCAGCAGTGCACAGCTAAGTTCTGGAAACACCATATATTTT. Translation gives CASSAQLSSGNTIYF.

The chain carries TRBV11-2 and TRBJ2-7; weak D call: TRBD1 (5 bases). This CDR3 comprises 14 residues. V lost 0 bases and J 3 bases, leaving 9 bases between the germline ends. In germline, CDR1 is SGHAT, CDR2 FQNNGV. In nucleotides, the CDR3 is TGTGCCAGCAGCTTAGATCAGGGTAGCTACGAGCAGTACTTC. This encodes CASSLDQGSYEQYF.

The chain couples TRBV5-1 to TRBJ2-2; 8 bases match TRBD2. The J segment lost 4 bases and the V segment lost 0 bases, leaving 2 bases of the junction unmatched. CDR1 and CDR2 from the germline V gene are SGHRS and YFSETQ. The CDR3 has 15 residues. In DNA form, the CDR3 reads TGCGCCAGCAGCTTGGGGACTAGCAGCACCGGGGAGCTGTTTTTT. It is translated as CASSLGTSSTGELFF.